The clone carrying this T cell receptor beta chain was detected only a few times. What it binds is unknown. With 2 bases clipped from V and 5 bases from J, the junction kept 15 bases outside the gene matches. The germline gives CDR1 DFQATT, CDR2 SNEGSKA (reference sequence). The CDR3 has 18 amino acids. The authors ran a second PCR of 7 to 11 cycles using a sample-barcoded 5' primer and a J-beta primer mix. Every cDNA was tagged by a template-switch adaptor with 12 random nucleotides. MiXCR, applied by TCRdb to the 5' RACE reads, yields one record per CDR3 protein. The table has nearly 800,000 distinct CDR3 sequences, around a quarter seen once; the top ten hold approximately 4%. The data were obtained in a study of blood T cells in healthy people across ages. Study-level findings and limits: Per million T cells, TCR beta diversity dropped about linearly as age rose. Estimates of diversity drawn from one million T cells were considered underestimates. There were more naive CD4+ cells and higher diversity in long-lived donors than in aged donors.

The sample also formed part of further work on T cells of mothers and their children.

This chain uses TRBV20-1 with TRBJ1-6; 7 bases map to TRBD1. Sequencing was carried out using blood. The clonotype was recovered from a boy aged 10-17 years in good health. CDR3 amino acids: CSARRYLLRDSNNSPLHF. In nucleotides, the CDR3 is TGCAGTGCTAGACGGTATCTGTTAAGGGACAGCAATAATTCACCCCTCCACTTT.